The clone carrying this T cell receptor beta chain was observed a handful of times. What it binds is unknown. These data are taken from a study of beta chain features in type 1 diabetes. Study information: Examined across all samples were some 99 million sorted cells.

Study-wide results and caveats: TCRB CDR3s were moderately but significantly shorter in Type 1 diabetes patients in all four CD4+ subsets. Naive, central memory and regulatory TCRB repertoires appeared more similar among patients than healthy donors. The influence of HLA type on TCRB rearrangement stayed undetermined. Insertions at VDJ junctions were less frequent in type 1 diabetes patients. These patients also deleted more nucleotides at the same junctions.

The investigators reverse transcribed all of the isolated RNA, so they sequenced expressed TCRB transcripts. Generated by immunoSEQ multiplex PCR, the TCRdb table keeps only in-frame clones and is missing some. The sample records about 160,000 clones, approximately 7.8% being singletons. The germline V gene encodes CDR1 SGHAT and CDR2 FQDESV (reference sequence). This CDR3 contains 14 residues. Between the trimmed V and J ends, which lost 3 bases and 1 base, there was a span of 10 bases. The sequenced sample was central memory CD4+ T cells from blood. This TCR came from a middle-aged woman with type 1 diabetes. The chain uses TRBV11-1 and TRBJ2-7, with D perhaps matching TRBD1 (5 bases). The CDR3 bases are TGTGCCAGCAGCTTGACAGTCCGTTCCTACGAGCAGTACTTC. Protein sequence: CASSLTVRSYEQYF.